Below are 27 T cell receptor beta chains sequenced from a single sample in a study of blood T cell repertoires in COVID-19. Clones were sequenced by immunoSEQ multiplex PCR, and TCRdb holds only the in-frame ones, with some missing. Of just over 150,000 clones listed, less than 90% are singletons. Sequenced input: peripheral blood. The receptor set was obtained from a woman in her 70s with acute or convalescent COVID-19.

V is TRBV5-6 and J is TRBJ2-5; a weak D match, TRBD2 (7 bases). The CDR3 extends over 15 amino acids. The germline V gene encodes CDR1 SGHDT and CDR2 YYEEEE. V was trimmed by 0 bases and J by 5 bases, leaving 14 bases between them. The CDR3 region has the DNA TGTGCCAGCAGCTTGGTCGGGGGGCCCCGGGAGACCCAGTACTTC. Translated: CASSLVGGPRETQYF.

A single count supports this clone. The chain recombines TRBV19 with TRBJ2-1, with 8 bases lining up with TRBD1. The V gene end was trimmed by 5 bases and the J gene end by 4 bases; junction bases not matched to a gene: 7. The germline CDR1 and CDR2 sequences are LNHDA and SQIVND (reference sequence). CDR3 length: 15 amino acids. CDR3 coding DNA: TGTGCCAGTAGTCCCGGGACAGGAATTTACAATGAGCAGTTCTTC. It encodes CASSPGTGIYNEQFF.

In nucleotides, the CDR3 is TGTGCCAGCAGTTCCGCAGCTCAGGGAGGGGGCGAGCAGTACGTC. It is translated as CASSSAAQGGGEQYV. The chain carries TRBV28 and TRBJ2-7, with D perhaps TRBD2 (7 bases). Germline loops: CDR1 MDHEN, CDR2 SYDVKM. Trimming stripped 4 bases from V and 6 bases from J, with 19 bases between. This CDR3 has 15 residues.

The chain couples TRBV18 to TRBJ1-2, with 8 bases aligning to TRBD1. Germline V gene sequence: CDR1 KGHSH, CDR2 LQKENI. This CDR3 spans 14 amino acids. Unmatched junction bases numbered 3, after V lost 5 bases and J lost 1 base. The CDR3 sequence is CASSWDRINYGYTF. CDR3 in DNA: TGTGCCAGCTCATGGGACAGGATTAACTATGGCTACACCTTC.

CDR3 nucleotide sequence: TGTGCCAGCAGTTACTCCACCGGGGGTGGTAAGACCCAGTACTTC. It yields the protein CASSYSTGGGKTQYF. The rearrangement joins TRBV6-5 to TRBJ2-5; maybe TRBD2 (6 bases). V was shortened by 0 bases and J by 6 bases, with 14 bases between the two germline ends. This CDR3 region has 15 residues. In germline, CDR1 is MNHEY, CDR2 SVGAGI.

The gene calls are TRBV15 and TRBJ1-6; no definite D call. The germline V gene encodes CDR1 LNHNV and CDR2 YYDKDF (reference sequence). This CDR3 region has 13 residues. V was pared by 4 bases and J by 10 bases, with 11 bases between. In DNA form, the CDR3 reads TGTGCCACCAGCATAAAAGCGGTCTCACCCCTCCACTTT. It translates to CATSIKAVSPLHF. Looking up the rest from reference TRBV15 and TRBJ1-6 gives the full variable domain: DAMVIQNPRYQVTQFGKPVTLSCSQTLNHNVMYWYQQKSSQAPKLLFHYYDKDFNNEADTPDNFQSRRPNTSFCFLDIRSPGLGDTAMYLCATSIKAVSPLHFGNGTRLTVT.

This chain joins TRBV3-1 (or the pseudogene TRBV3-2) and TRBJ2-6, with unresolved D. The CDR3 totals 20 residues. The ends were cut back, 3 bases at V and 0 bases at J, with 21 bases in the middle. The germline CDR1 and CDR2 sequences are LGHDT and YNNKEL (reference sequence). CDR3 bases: TGTGCCAGCAGCCAGCACGTCAGGCCAGGCGCCCGCTCTGGGGCCAACGTCCTGACTTTC. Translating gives CASSQHVRPGARSGANVLTF.

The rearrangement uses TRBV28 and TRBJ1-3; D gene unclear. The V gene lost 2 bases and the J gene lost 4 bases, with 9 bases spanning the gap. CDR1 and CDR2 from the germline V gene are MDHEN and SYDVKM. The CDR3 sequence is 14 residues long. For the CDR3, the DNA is TGTGCCAGCAGTTTACAGGTTGGAGGAAACACCATATATTTT. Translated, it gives CASSLQVGGNTIYF.

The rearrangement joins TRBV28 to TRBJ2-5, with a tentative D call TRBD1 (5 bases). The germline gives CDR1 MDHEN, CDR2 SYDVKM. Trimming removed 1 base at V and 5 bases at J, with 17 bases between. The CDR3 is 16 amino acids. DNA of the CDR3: TGTGCCAGCAGTTTATCCCCTGACAGTACTTCGGAGACCCAGTACTTC. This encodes CASSLSPDSTSETQYF.

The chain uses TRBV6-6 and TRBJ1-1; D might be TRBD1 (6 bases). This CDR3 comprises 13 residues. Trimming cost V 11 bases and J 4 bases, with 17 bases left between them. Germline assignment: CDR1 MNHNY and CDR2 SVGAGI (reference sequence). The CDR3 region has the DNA TGTGCCCACGGGGGGGCTATGGGCACTGAAGCTTTCTTT. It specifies CAHGGAMGTEAFF.

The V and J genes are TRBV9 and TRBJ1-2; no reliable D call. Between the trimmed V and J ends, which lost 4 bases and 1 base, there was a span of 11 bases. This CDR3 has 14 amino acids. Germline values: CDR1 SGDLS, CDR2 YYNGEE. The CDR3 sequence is CASSPRNNNYGYTF. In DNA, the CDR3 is TGTGCCAGCAGCCCCAGGAACAATAACTATGGCTACACCTTC.

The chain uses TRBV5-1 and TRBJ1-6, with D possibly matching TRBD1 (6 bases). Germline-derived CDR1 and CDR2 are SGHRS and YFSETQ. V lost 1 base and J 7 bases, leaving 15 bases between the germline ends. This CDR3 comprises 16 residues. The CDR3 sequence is CASSLRGTQPNSPLHF. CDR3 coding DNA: TGCGCCAGCAGCTTGAGGGGGACCCAACCGAATTCACCCCTCCACTTT.

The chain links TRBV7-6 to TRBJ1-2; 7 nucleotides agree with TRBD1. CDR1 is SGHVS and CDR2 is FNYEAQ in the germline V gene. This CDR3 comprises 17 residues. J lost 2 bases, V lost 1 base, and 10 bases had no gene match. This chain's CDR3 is CASSLGLTGRENYGYTF. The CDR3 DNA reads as TGTGCCAGCAGCTTAGGATTGACAGGGCGCGAGAACTATGGCTACACCTTC. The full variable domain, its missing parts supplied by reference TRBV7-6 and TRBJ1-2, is GAGVSQSPRYKVTKRGQDVALRCDPISGHVSLYWYRQALGQGPEFLTYFNYEAQQDKSGLPNDRFSAERPEGSISTLTIQRTEQRDSAMYRCASSLGLTGRENYGYTFGSGTRLTVV.

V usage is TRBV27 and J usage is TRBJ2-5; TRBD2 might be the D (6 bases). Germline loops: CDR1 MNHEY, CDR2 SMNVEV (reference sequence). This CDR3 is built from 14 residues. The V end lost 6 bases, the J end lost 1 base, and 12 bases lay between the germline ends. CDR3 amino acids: CASRDYASQETQYF. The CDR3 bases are TGTGCCAGCAGGGACTACGCTTCCCAAGAGACCCAGTACTTC.

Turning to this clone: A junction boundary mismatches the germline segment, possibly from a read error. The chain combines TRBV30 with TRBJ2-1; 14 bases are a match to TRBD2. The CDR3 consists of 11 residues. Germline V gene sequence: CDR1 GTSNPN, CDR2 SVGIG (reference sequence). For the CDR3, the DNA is TGTGCCTGGAGGACTAGCGGGGGGGAGATCTTC. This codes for CAWRTSGGEIF.

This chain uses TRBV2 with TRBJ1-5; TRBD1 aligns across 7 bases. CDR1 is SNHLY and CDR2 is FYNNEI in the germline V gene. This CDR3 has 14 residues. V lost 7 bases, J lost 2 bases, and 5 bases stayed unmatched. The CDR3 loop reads CASKGAQGNQPQHF. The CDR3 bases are TGTGCCAGCAAGGGGGCCCAGGGCAATCAGCCCCAGCATTTT.

CDR3 residues: CASSLVGGNSPLHF. The CDR3 DNA reads TGCGCCAGCAGCTTGGTTGGCGGGAATTCACCCCTCCACTTT. V and J are TRBV5-1 and TRBJ1-6; D call uncertain. The CDR3 consists of 14 residues. Germline lookup yields CDR1 SGHRS and CDR2 YFSETQ. V lost 0 bases, J lost 7 bases, and 8 bases lay in between.

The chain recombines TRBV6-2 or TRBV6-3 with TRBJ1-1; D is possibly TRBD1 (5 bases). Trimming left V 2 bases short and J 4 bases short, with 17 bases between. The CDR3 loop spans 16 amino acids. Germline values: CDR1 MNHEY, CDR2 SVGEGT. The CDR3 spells CASSYREGASGTEAFF. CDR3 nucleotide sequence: TGTGCCAGCAGTTACCGCGAAGGGGCCTCGGGCACTGAAGCTTTCTTT.

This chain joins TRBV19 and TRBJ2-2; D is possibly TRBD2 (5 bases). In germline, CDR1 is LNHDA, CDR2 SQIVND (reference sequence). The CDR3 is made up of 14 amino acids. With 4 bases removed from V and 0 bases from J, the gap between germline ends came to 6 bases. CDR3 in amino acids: CASSKRANTGELFF. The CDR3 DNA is TGTGCCAGTAGTAAGAGGGCGAACACCGGGGAGCTGTTTTTT.

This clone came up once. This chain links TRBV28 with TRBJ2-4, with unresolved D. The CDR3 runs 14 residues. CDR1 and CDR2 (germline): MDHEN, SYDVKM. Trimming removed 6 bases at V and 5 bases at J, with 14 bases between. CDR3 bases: TGTGCCAGCAGCCGGTCGCGGCTCGAAAACATTCAGTACTTC. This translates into CASSRSRLENIQYF. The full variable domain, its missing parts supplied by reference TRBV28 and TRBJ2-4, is DVKVTQSSRYLVKRTGEKVFLECVQDMDHENMFWYRQDPGLGLRLIYFSYDVKMKEKGDIPEGYSVSREKKERFSLILESASTNQTSMYLCASSRSRLENIQYFGAGTRLSVL.

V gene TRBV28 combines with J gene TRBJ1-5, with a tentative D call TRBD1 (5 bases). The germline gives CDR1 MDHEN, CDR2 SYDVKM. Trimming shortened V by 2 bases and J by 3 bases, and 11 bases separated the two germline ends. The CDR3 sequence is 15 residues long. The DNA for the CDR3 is TGTGCCAGCAGTTTAGGGATGGGGCTCAATCAGCCCCAGCATTTT. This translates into CASSLGMGLNQPQHF.

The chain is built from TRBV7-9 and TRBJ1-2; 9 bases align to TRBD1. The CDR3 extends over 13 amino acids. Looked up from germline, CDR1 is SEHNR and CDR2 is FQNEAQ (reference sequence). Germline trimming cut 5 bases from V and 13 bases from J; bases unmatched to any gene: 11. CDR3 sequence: CASSARDRVSLTF. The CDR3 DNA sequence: TGTGCCAGCAGCGCCCGGGACAGGGTCTCTCTCACCTTC.

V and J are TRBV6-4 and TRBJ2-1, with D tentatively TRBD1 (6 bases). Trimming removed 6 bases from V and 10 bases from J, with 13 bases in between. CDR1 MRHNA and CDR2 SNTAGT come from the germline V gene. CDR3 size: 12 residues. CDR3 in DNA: TGTGCCAGCAGAGGTCAGGGGATCGAGCAGTTCTTC. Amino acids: CASRGQGIEQFF.

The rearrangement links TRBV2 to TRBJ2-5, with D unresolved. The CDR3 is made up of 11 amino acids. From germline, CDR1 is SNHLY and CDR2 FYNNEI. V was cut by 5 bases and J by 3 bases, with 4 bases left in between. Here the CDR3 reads CASSIKETQYF. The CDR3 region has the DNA TGTGCCAGCAGTATTAAAGAGACCCAGTACTTC.

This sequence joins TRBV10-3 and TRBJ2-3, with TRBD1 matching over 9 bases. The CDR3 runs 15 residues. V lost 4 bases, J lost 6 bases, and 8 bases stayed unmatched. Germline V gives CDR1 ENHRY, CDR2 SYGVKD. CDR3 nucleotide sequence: TGTGCCATCAGTGCTGAGGACAGGGGCTTGGATACGCAGTATTTT. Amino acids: CAISAEDRGLDTQYF.

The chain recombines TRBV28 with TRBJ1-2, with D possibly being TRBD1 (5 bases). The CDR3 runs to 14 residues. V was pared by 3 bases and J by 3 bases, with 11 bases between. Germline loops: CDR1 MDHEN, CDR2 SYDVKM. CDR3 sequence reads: CASSFSRVDYGYTF. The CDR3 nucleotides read TGTGCCAGCAGTTTTAGCAGGGTCGACTATGGCTACACCTTC.

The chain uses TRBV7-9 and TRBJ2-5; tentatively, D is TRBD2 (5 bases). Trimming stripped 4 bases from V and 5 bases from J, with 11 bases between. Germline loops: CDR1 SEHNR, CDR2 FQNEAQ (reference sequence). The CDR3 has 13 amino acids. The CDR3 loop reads CASSSGSRETQYF. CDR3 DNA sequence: TGTGCCAGCAGCTCGGGGTCGCGGGAGACCCAGTACTTC.